The 26 T cell receptor beta chains listed next were all sequenced from one sample in a study of blood T cell repertoires in COVID-19. Libraries were prepared by immunoSEQ multiplex PCR; TCRdb keeps only in-frame clonotypes and omits some of them. The sample includes 150,000 to 200,000 clones, around 80% of them seen just once. Sequencing was performed on peripheral blood. The source of these receptors is a woman older than 75 with acute or convalescent COVID-19.

The rearrangement joins TRBV7-2 to TRBJ2-1, with 13 bases identical to TRBD2. Germline CDR1 reads SGHTA; CDR2 reads FQGNSA. The CDR3 sequence is 16 residues long. Trimming removed 1 base from V and 8 bases from J; junction bases left unmatched: 5. CDR3 sequence: CASSLDGLAGVYEQFF. CDR3 DNA: TGTGCCAGCAGCTTAGACGGACTAGCGGGGGTCTATGAGCAGTTCTTC.

V usage is TRBV10-2 and J usage is TRBJ2-7, with 9 bases that match TRBD1. The CDR3 spans 16 residues. Losses at the gene ends were 2 bases for V and 5 bases for J; bases not matched to a gene: 10. Germline V gene lookup returns CDR1 WSHSY and CDR2 SAAADI. The CDR3 nucleotides are TGCGCCAGCAGTGAGGGATTAACAGGGGGCGGTGACGAGCAGTACTTC. It yields the protein CASSEGLTGGGDEQYF.

The chain couples TRBV24-1 to TRBJ2-3, with D maybe TRBD1 (6 bases). V was pared by 4 bases and J by 0 bases, with 10 bases between. The CDR3 has 15 residues. Germline CDR1 is KGHDR and CDR2 is SFDVKD. This CDR3 is CATSETGISTDTQYF. CDR3 coding DNA: TGTGCCACCAGTGAAACAGGGATTAGCACAGATACGCAGTATTTT.

J is TRBJ2-7 and V is TRBV10-3; TRBD1 matches at 7 bases. In germline, CDR1 is ENHRY, CDR2 SYGVKD. The CDR3 has 16 residues. Losses at the gene ends were 5 bases for V and 0 bases for J; bases not matched to a gene: 10. CDR3: CAISTQGQRYSYEQYF. The CDR3 DNA reads TGTGCCATCAGTACCCAGGGACAGAGGTACTCCTACGAGCAGTACTTC.

This chain connects TRBV5-1 to TRBJ1-5, with 7 positions matching TRBD1. The germline V gene encodes CDR1 SGHRS and CDR2 YFSETQ. The CDR3 loop spans 14 amino acids. V lost 5 bases to trimming and J lost 2 bases; unmatched junction nucleotides: 4. The CDR3 DNA follows: TGCGCCAGCAGACAGGGGTTGGGCAATCAGCCCCAGCATTTT. Translation gives CASRQGLGNQPQHF.

This clone showed up many times. J is TRBJ2-6 and V is TRBV4-2; 7 positions match TRBD1. The junction had 7 bases not matched to a gene; V was cut back by 11 bases and J by 0 bases. CDR1 is LGHNA, CDR2 YNFKEQ, per germline. The CDR3 loop spans 15 amino acids. The chain's CDR3 is CASGTEPSGANVLTF. The CDR3, as DNA: TGTGCCTCCGGGACAGAACCCTCTGGGGCCAACGTCCTGACTTTC.

The rearrangement uses TRBV12-3 or TRBV12-4 and TRBJ1-5, with D maybe TRBD1 (6 bases). The CDR3 is made up of 12 amino acids. V dropped 5 bases and J dropped 6 bases, with 8 bases sitting between them. The CDR3 sequence is CASSGTSQPQHF. The CDR3 DNA reads as TGTGCCAGCAGTGGGACATCTCAGCCCCAGCATTTT.

The V and J genes are TRBV7-6 and TRBJ1-2, with D perhaps TRBD1 (6 bases). Germline V gives CDR1 SGHVS, CDR2 FNYEAQ. There are 14 residues in the CDR3. V was clipped by 5 bases and J by 4 bases, with 14 bases between them. The DNA of the CDR3 is TGTGCCAGCAGCCCTCTGGACAGCTCCTATGGCTACACCTTC. Its translation: CASSPLDSSYGYTF.

This clone was detected once. This chain joins TRBV27 and TRBJ2-7, with TRBD2 identical over 13 bases. Trimming cost V 5 bases and J 3 bases; bases outside gene matches: 1. Per the germline V gene, CDR1 is MNHEY and CDR2 is SMNVEV (reference sequence). The CDR3 extends over 14 amino acids. This CDR3 is CASSRTSGGYEQYF. CDR3 DNA: TGTGCCAGCAGTCGGACTAGCGGGGGCTACGAGCAGTACTTC.

The chain uses TRBV19 and TRBJ1-5; TRBD1 matches 8 bases. The germline V gene encodes CDR1 LNHDA and CDR2 SQIVND (reference sequence). The CDR3 sequence is 16 residues long. The trim removed 8 bases at V and 1 base at J, leaving 10 bases unmatched. In DNA, the CDR3 is TGTGCCAGTCGGACAGGGAACCCGGGGAGCAATCAGCCCCAGCATTTT. Amino acids: CASRTGNPGSNQPQHF.

The CDR3 loop reads CASGLVLPLQGEITEAFF. The CDR3 DNA is TGTGCTAGTGGTTTGGTACTCCCCCTACAGGGCGAAATCACTGAAGCTTTCTTT. The chain joins TRBV12-5 to TRBJ1-1; tentative D call: TRBD1 (6 bases). CDR1 LGHNT and CDR2 FRNRAP come from the germline V gene. Trimming took 0 bases from V and 4 from J, leaving 21 bases between them. The CDR3 length is 18 residues.

V gene TRBV6-6 combines with J gene TRBJ1-1; 8 bases agree with TRBD1. The CDR3 sequence is 14 residues long. Unmatched junction bases numbered 12, after V lost 5 bases and J lost 10 bases. The V gene's germline CDR1 is MNHNY and CDR2 SVGAGI (reference sequence). The CDR3 protein is CASSKTDRDLLAFF. Here the CDR3 DNA reads TGTGCCAGCAGTAAGACGGACAGGGACCTGTTAGCTTTCTTT.

The genes are TRBV9 and TRBJ2-2; 9 nucleotides agree with TRBD1. Trimming at V came to 2 bases and at J to 6 bases, leaving 5 bases not matched to a gene. The germline CDR1 and CDR2 sequences are SGDLS and YYNGEE. The CDR3 extends over 15 amino acids. Here the CDR3 DNA reads TGTGCCAGCAGCGTTGGACAGGGGACCGCCGGGGAGCTGTTTTTT. Translation: CASSVGQGTAGELFF.

CDR3 amino acids: CASSPRVGSNTGELFF. In DNA, the CDR3 is TGTGCCAGCAGCCCCCGCGTCGGTTCGAACACCGGGGAGCTGTTTTTT. The chain joins TRBV11-2 to TRBJ2-2; D not resolved. The germline V and J ends were trimmed by 5 bases and 0 bases, with 13 bases remaining between them. The CDR3 loop spans 16 amino acids. Germline V lookup: CDR1 SGHAT, CDR2 FQNNGV.

The rearrangement links TRBV5-1 to TRBJ1-5, with 9 bases identical to TRBD1. CDR1 and CDR2 (germline): SGHRS, YFSETQ. The CDR3 covers 15 residues. With V trimmed by 5 bases and J by 7 bases, 10 bases remained unmatched. CDR3 loop: CASRPPGQGLQPQHF. CDR3 coding DNA: TGCGCCAGCAGGCCTCCGGGACAGGGTCTCCAGCCCCAGCATTTT.

The count of this clone is one. The chain links TRBV27 to TRBJ2-1, with D hard to call. The ends were cut back, 3 bases at V and 2 bases at J, with 5 bases in the middle. CDR1 and CDR2 (germline): MNHEY, SMNVEV (reference sequence). This CDR3 has 13 residues. The CDR3 reads CASSFLPYNEQFF. CDR3 nucleotide sequence: TGTGCCAGCAGTTTTCTCCCCTACAATGAGCAGTTCTTC.

The chain uses TRBV6-5 and TRBJ1-6; 10 bases fit TRBD1. The V gene end was trimmed by 6 bases and the J gene end by 7 bases; junction bases not matched to a gene: 6. Germline CDR1 reads MNHEY; CDR2 reads SVGAGI. This CDR3 is built from 15 residues. DNA for the CDR3: TGTGCCAGCAGCCTAGGACAGGGGGGCAATTCACCCCTCCACTTT. This encodes CASSLGQGGNSPLHF.

The CDR3 region is CASSLTSGVVTGELFF. CDR3 nucleotide sequence: TGTGCCAGCAGCTTAACTAGCGGGGTCGTCACCGGGGAGCTGTTTTTT. The rearrangement joins TRBV7-2 to TRBJ2-2; 10 bases map to TRBD2. The ends lost 2 bases at V and 4 bases at J; junction bases unmatched: 4. Looked up from germline, CDR1 is SGHTA and CDR2 is FQGNSA. The CDR3 spans 16 residues.

The chain joins TRBV7-9 to TRBJ1-4; D gene unclear. The V gene's germline CDR1 is SEHNR and CDR2 FQNEAQ (reference sequence). V gave up 4 bases and J gave up 4 bases, with 7 bases separating them. The CDR3 spans 13 residues. CDR3 region: CASSSFINEKLFF. In DNA, the CDR3 is TGTGCCAGCAGCTCATTCATTAATGAAAAACTGTTTTTT.

This sequence joins TRBV5-5 and TRBJ2-7; 9 bases match TRBD1. CDR3 length: 15 residues. Germline CDR1 and CDR2: SGHKS and YYEKEE (reference sequence). V gave up 0 bases and J gave up 0 bases; unmatched junction bases: 1. DNA of the CDR3: TGTGCCAGCAGCTTGGTGACAGGGGGCTCCTACGAGCAGTACTTC. Translated, it gives CASSLVTGGSYEQYF.

The chain couples TRBV6-5 to TRBJ1-5, with TRBD1 as a possible D gene (6 bases). This CDR3 spans 15 amino acids. V lost 5 bases and J lost 3, with 14 bases in between. CDR1 is MNHEY and CDR2 is SVGAGI in the germline V gene. The CDR3 region has the DNA TGTGCCAGCAGTACAGGGCCGGTAACCAATCAGCCCCAGCATTTT. As protein: CASSTGPVTNQPQHF.

The V and J genes are TRBV4-1 and TRBJ1-3, with 8 bases lining up with TRBD1. Germline-derived CDR1 and CDR2 are MGHRA and YSYEKL. This CDR3 is built from 15 residues. The V gene end was trimmed by 6 bases and the J gene end by 0 bases; junction bases not matched to a gene: 4. The CDR3, as DNA: TGCGCCAGCAGTTCTACAGGGGGCTCTGGAAACACCATATATTTT. It encodes CASSSTGGSGNTIYF.

The CDR3 loop is CASSSRTSAYNEQFF. The CDR3 DNA is TGTGCCAGCAGCTCCCGGACTAGCGCGTACAATGAGCAGTTCTTC. J is TRBJ2-1 and V is TRBV13; 9 nucleotides agree with TRBD2. The CDR3 consists of 15 residues. Germline CDR1 is PRHDT and CDR2 is FYEKMQ (reference sequence). Trimming removed 4 bases from V and 4 bases from J; junction bases left unmatched: 5.

This clone has only one observation. J is TRBJ2-6 and V is TRBV10-3; D perhaps matches TRBD2 (6 bases). V lost 3 bases, J lost 0 bases, and 12 bases lay in between. The CDR3 spans 17 residues. The V gene's germline CDR1 is ENHRY and CDR2 SYGVKD. CDR3 coding DNA: TGTGCCATCAGTGAATTAGCGGCAAGCTCTGGGGCCAACGTCCTGACTTTC. This codes for CAISELAASSGANVLTF.

This clone was detected many times. The V call is TRBV5-1, the J call TRBJ1-1; 7 nucleotides align to TRBD1. Germline V gene sequence: CDR1 SGHRS, CDR2 YFSETQ. This CDR3 spans 15 amino acids. The V gene end was trimmed by 5 bases and the J gene end by 5 bases; junction bases not matched to a gene: 12. CDR3 loop: CASRSDPGTATEAFF. The DNA of the CDR3 is TGCGCCAGCAGGTCGGACCCCGGGACAGCTACTGAAGCTTTCTTT.

The sample holds a few counts of this clone. The DNA for the CDR3 is TGTGCCAGCAAAGGCGGACTAGCGGGCTACCAAGAGACCCAGTACTTC. Translated: CASKGGLAGYQETQYF. The chain couples TRBV7-9 to TRBJ2-5, with 11 bases fitting TRBD2. Germline trimming cut 7 bases from V and 0 bases from J; bases unmatched to any gene: 7. There are 16 residues in the CDR3. Per germline, CDR1 SEHNR and CDR2 FQNEAQ (reference sequence).